The T cell receptor beta chain under discussion was sequenced for a study of identifying expanded T cells in peripheral blood (dated by TCRdb to between 2018 and 2021). Concerning the study at large: Technical replicates were generated by sequencing separate aliquots of the same genomic DNA pool, with four replicates compared pairwise. Overall study outcomes, separate from this receptor: In all healthy donors, the variance in clone template counts between samples taken roughly 14 days apart rose significantly as total template count increased. The beta-binomial model significantly reduced the number of clones called differentially abundant and the false-positive rate across all healthy-donor time intervals. It was expected by the authors that biological variance in healthy repertoires might increase further over much longer intervals, such as months to years. Between technical replicates the binomial model flagged roughly 1.1 differentially abundant clones, whereas over around two weeks the binomial model flagged about 16.4 and over approximately 4 weeks about 19.

Worth noting for this clone: It has no known antigen specificity. There are no base qualities to consult, and no much larger clone falls within one base.

TCRbeta CDR3 regions were profiled with the immunoSEQ Assay using bias-controlled multiplex PCR amplification of genomic DNA. The study's processing was this. The absolute abundance of each unique TCRbeta CDR3 region was quantified after sequences were collapsed and filtered. Two models were used to test differential abundance: a binomial model (Fisher-equivalent) and a beta-binomial model that adds time-dependent variance fitted from healthy donors. Clones with fewer than 5 combined templates were excluded, and clones with Benjamini-Hochberg FDR below 0.01 were called differentially abundant. In the beta-binomial model, variance was expressed as a function of the total template count across the two samples, in the form v = (b*log(k)+a)^2. TCRdb limited this immuneACCESS table to in-frame rearrangements with V and J called. A share of clones is missing; checked studies link under half to unresolved V genes, and the rest is unexplained. V, J and clone size are taken as reported in that table, and D and trimming were inferred from the DNA itself. The sample table records about 98,000 clones; approximately 89% of these occur just once. The top ten clones comprise 12% to 15% of the sample.

During the collection period, no immune events, such as infections, were documented for the healthy donors. Blood repertoires from healthy donors were used as a training cohort for calibrating time-dependent variance in a beta-binomial model of differential abundance of T-cell clones. The training cohort included approximately ten healthy donors, of whom 3 were female and 7 were male. On average the donors were about 45 years old, and their ages spanned roughly 29 to 64 years. Whole blood, obtained from a commercial supplier, was collected from each healthy donor at three time points spaced roughly 2 weeks apart. For immunosequencing, genomic DNA was extracted from whole blood that had not been sorted. Trimming takes 6 bases from V and 9 bases from J, and the germline ends sit 6 bases apart. Including the terminal cysteine and phenylalanine, the CDR3 comprises 11 residues. The kept DNA is CDR3 alone, 33 bases in frame from the first base. The germline V gene encodes CDR1 MNHNY and CDR2 SVGAGI (reference sequence).

The sequencing input was blood. The chain links TRBV6-6 with TRBJ1-6; no D gene is confidently identified. The sequence derives from a person aged 18 to 69 in good health. The nucleotide sequence is TGTGCCAGCAGCTCTGGTTCACCCCTCCACTTT. This yields the protein CASSSGSPLHF.